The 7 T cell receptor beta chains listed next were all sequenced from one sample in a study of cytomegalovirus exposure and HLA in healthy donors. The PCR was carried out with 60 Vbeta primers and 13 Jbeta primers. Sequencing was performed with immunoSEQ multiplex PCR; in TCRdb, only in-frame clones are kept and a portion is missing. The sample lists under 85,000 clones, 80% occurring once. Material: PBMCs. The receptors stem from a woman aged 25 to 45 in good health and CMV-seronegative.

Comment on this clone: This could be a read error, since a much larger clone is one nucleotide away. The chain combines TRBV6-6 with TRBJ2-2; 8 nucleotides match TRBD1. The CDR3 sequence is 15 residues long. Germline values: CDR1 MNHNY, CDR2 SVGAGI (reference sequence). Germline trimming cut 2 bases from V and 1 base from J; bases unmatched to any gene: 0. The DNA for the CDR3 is TGTGCCAGCAGTTACGGGACAGGGAACACCGGGGAGCTGTTTTTT. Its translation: CASSYGTGNTGELFF.

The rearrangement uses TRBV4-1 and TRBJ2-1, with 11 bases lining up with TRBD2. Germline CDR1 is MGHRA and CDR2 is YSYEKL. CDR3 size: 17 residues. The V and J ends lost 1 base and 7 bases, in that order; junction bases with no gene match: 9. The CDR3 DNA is TGCGCCAGCAGCCAAGGTCTTCTAGCGGGGGGCAGGAATGAGCAGTTCTTC. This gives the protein CASSQGLLAGGRNEQFF.

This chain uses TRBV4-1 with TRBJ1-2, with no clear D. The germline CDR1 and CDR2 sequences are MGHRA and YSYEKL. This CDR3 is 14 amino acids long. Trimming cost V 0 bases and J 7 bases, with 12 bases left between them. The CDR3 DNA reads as TGCGCCAGCAGCCAAGATCGGCCCGGAGGTGGCTACACCTTC. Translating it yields CASSQDRPGGGYTF.

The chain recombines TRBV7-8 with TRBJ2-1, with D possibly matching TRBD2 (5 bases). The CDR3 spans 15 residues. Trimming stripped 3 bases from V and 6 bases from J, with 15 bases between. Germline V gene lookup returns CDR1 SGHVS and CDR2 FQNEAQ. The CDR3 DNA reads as TGTGCCAGCAGCTTTACGTTAGCGCGGACCAATGAGCAGTTCTTC. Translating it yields CASSFTLARTNEQFF.

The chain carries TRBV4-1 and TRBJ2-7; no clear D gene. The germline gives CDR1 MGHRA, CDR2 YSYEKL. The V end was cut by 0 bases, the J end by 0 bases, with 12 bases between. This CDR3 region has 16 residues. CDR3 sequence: CASSQESSLYSYEQYF. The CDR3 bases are TGCGCCAGCAGCCAAGAGTCCAGTCTTTACTCCTACGAGCAGTACTTC.

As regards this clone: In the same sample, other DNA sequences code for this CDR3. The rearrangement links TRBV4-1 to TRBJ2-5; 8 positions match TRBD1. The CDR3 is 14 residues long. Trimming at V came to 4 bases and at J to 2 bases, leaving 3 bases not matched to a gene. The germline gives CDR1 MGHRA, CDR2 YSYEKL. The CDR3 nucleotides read TGCGCCAGCAGCCTTAGGACAGGGCAAGAGACCCAGTACTTC. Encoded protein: CASSLRTGQETQYF.

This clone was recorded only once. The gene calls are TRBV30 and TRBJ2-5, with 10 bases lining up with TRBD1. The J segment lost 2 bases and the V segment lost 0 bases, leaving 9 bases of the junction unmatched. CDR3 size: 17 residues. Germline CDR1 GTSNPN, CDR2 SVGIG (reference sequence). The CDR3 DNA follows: TGTGCCTGGAGTGTATTCGGGGGACAGGGGAAGCAAGAGACCCAGTACTTC. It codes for CAWSVFGGQGKQETQYF.